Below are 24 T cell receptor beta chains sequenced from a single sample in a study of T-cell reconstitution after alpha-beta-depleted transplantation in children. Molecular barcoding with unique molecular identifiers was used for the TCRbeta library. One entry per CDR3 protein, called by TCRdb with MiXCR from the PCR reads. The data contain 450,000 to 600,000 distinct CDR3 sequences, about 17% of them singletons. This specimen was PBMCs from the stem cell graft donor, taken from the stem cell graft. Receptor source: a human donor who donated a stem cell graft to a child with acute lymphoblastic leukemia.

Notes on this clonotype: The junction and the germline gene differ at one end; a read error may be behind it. DNA for the CDR3: TGCGCCAGCAGCCGTTTGGGGGGCACAGATACACAGTATTTT. This encodes CASSRLGGTDTQYF. The chain has TRBV5-1 and TRBJ2-3; D tentatively reads TRBD1 or TRBD2 (6 bases each). Germline V lookup: CDR1 SGHRS, CDR2 YFSETQ. The CDR3 has 14 amino acids.

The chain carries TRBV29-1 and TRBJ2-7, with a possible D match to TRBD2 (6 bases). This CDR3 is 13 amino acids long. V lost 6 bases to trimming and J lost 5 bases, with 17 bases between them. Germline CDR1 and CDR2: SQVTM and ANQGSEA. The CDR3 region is CSVQERAGNEQYF. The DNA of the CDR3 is TGCAGCGTCCAGGAAAGGGCGGGGAACGAGCAGTACTTC.

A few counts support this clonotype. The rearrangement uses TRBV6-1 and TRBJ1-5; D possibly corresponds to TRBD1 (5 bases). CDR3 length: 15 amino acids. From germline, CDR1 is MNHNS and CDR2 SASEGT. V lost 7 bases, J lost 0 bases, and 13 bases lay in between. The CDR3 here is CASTLEGYSNQPQHF. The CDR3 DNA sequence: TGTGCCAGCACCCTGGAGGGGTATAGCAATCAGCCCCAGCATTTT.

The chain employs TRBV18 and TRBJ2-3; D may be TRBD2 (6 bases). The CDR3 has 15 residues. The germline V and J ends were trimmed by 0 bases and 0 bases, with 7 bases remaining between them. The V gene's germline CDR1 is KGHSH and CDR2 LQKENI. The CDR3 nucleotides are TGTGCCAGCTCACCACCGGCGGGGAGCACAGATACGCAGTATTTT. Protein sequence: CASSPPAGSTDTQYF.

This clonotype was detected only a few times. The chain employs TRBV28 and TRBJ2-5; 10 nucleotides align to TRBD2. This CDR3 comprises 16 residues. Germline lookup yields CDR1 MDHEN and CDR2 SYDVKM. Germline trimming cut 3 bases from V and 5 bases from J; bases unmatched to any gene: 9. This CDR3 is CASSFAGTSAGETQYF. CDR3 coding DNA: TGTGCCAGCAGTTTCGCCGGGACTAGCGCGGGGGAGACCCAGTACTTC.

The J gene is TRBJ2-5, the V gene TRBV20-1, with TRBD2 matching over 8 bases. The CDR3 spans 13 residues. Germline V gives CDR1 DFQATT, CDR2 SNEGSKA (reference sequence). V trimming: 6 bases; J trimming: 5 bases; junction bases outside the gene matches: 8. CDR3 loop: CSAPGLGAETQYF. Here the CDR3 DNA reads TGCAGTGCCCCGGGACTAGGGGCGGAGACCCAGTACTTC.

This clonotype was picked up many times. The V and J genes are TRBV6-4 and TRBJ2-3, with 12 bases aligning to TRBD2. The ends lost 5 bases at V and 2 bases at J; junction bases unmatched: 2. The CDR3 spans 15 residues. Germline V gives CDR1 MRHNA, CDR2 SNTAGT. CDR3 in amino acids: CASSRTSGTTDTQYF. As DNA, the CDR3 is TGTGCCAGCAGTCGGACTAGCGGGACCACAGATACGCAGTATTTT.

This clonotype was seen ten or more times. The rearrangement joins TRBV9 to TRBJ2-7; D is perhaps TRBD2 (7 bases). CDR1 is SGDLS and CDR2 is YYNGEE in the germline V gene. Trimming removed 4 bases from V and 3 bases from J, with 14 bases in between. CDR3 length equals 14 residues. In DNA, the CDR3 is TGTGCCAGCAGCCCCCGGGGAGGGGGCTACGAGCAGTACTTC. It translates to CASSPRGGGYEQYF.

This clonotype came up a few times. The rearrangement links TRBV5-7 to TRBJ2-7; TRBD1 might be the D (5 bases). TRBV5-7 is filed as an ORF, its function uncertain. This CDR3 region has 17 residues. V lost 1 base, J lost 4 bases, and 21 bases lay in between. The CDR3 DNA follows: TGTGCCAGCAGCTTGTACGGCAGGGTCCCTCAAAGATACGAGCAGTACTTC. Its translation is CASSLYGRVPQRYEQYF.

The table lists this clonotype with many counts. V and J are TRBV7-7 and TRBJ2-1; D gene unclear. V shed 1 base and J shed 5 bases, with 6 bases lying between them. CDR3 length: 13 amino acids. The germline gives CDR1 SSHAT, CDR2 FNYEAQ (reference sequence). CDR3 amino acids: CASSLGPDNEQFF. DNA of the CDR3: TGTGCCAGCAGCTTAGGGCCCGACAATGAGCAGTTCTTC.

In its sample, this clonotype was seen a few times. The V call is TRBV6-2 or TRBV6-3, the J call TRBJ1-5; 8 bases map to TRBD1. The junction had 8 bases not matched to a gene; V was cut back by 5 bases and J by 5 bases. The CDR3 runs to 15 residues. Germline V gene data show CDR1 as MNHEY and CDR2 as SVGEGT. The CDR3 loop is CASSRNRGWDQPQHF. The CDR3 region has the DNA TGTGCCAGCAGTCGGAACAGGGGGTGGGATCAGCCCCAGCATTTT.

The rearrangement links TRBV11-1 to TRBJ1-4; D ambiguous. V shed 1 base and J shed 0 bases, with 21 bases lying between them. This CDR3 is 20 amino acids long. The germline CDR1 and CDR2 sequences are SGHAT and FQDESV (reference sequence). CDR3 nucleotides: TGTGCCAGCAGCTTAGACGGACCGCAGACTTTCTTTGCAACTAATGAAAAACTGTTTTTT. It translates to CASSLDGPQTFFATNEKLFF.

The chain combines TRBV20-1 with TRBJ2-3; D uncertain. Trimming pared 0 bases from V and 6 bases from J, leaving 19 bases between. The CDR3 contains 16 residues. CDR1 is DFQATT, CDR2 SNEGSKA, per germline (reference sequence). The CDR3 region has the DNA TGCAGTGCTAGAGAGACCGATGACCCGTACTCGGATACGCAGTATTTT. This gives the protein CSARETDDPYSDTQYF.

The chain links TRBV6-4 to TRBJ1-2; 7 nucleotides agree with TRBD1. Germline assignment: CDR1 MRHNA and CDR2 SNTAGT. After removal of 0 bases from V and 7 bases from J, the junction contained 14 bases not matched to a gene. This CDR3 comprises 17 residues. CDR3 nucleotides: TGTGCCAGCAGTGACTCGGGGGACAGTCGCTCGGGGGGTGGCTACACCTTC. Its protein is CASSDSGDSRSGGGYTF.

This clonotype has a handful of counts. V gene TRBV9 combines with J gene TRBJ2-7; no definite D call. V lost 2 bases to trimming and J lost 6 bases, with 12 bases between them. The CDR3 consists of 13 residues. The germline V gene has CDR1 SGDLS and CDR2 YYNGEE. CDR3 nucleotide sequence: TGTGCCAGCAGCGTCGACCCCTCCCGCGAGCAGTACTTC. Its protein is CASSVDPSREQYF.

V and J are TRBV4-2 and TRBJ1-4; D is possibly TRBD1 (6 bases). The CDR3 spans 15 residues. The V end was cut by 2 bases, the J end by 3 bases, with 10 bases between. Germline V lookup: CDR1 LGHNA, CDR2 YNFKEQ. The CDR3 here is CASSQPQGPNEKLFF. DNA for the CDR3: TGTGCCAGCAGCCAACCACAGGGTCCTAATGAAAAACTGTTTTTT.

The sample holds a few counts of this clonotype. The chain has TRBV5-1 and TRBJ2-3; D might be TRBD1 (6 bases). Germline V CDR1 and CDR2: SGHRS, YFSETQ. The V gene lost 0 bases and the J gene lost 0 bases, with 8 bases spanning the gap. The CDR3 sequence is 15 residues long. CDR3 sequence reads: CASSLEQGSTDTQYF. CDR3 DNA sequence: TGCGCCAGCAGCTTGGAACAGGGAAGCACAGATACGCAGTATTTT.

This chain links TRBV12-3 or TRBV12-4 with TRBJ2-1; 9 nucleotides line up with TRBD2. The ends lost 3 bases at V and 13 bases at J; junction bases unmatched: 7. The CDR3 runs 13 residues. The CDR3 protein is CASSLGPSGIQFF. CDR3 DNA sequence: TGTGCCAGCAGTTTGGGGCCTAGCGGGATCCAGTTCTTC.

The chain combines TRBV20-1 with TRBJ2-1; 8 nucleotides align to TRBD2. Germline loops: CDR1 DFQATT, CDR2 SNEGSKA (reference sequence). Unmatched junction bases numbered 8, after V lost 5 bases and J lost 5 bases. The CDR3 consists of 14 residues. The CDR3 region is CSAYPGTRHNEQFF. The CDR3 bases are TGCAGTGCTTATCCCGGGACTAGGCACAATGAGCAGTTCTTC.

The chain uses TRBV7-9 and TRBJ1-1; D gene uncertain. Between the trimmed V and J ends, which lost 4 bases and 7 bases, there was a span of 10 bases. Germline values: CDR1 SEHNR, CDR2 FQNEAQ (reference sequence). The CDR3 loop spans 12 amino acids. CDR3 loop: CASSSSNHEAFF. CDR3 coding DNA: TGTGCCAGCAGCTCGTCAAACCATGAAGCTTTCTTT. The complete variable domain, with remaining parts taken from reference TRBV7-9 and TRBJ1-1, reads DTGVSQNPRHKITKRGQNVTFRCDPISEHNRLYWYRQTLGQGPEFLTYFQNEAQLEKSRLLSDRFSAERPKGSFSTLEIQRTEQGDSAMYLCASSSSNHEAFFGQGTRLTVV.

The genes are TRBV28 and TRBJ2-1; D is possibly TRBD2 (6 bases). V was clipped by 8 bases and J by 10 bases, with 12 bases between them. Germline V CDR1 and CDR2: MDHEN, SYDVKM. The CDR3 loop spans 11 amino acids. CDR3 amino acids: CASGPAGEQFF. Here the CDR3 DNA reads TGTGCCAGCGGACCGGCGGGGGAGCAGTTCTTC.

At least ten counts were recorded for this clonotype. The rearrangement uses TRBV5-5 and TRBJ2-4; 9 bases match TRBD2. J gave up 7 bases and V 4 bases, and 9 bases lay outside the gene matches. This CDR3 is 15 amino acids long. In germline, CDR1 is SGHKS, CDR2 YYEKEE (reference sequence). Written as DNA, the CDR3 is TGTGCCAGCAGCGGTGTAGCGGGAGCGTTGAACATTCAGTACTTC. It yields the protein CASSGVAGALNIQYF.

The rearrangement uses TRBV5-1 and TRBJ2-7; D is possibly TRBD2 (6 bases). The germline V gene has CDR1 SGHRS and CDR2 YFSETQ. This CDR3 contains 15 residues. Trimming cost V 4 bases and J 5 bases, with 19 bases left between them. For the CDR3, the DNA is TGCGCCAGCAGCACGAACGGGAGAATTATAGACGAGCAGTACTTC. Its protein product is CASSTNGRIIDEQYF.

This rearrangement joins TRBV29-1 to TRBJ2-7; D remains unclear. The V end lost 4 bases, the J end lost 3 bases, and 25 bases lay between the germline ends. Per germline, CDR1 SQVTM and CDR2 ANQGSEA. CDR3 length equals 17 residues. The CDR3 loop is CSVVAKAFPYVGYEQYF. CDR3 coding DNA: TGCAGCGTTGTTGCTAAGGCATTCCCCTACGTTGGCTACGAGCAGTACTTC.